Shown below are 27 T cell receptor beta chains from a single sample sequenced in a study of patients and donors after allogeneic stem cell transplantation. TCRdb re-called the RT-PCR reads through MiXCR, storing one row per CDR3 protein. Here the sample spans around 4,000 distinct CDR3 sequences, less than 25% being singletons. The sample was blood, either unsorted or a sorted T cell fraction (not recorded which). The receptors derive from a human donor who was either an allogeneic HSCT recipient or a stem cell or donor lymphocyte infusion donor (not recorded which). It is not recorded whose cells these are; they may come from a transplant donor.

The chain couples TRBV6-2 or TRBV6-3 to TRBJ2-7; 10 positions agree with TRBD2. The J segment lost 2 bases and the V segment lost 6 bases, leaving 7 bases of the junction unmatched. Looked up from germline, CDR1 is MNHEY and CDR2 is SVGEGT. This CDR3 is 15 amino acids long. CDR3: CASSTLAGETYEQYV. The CDR3 nucleotides read TGTGCCAGCAGCACCCTAGCGGGGGAAACCTACGAGCAGTACGTC.

The CDR3 reads CSVHVGQSQAFF. The CDR3 region has the DNA TGCAGCGTTCATGTAGGACAGAGCCAAGCTTTCTTT. The rearrangement joins TRBV29-1 to TRBJ1-1; possibly TRBD1 for D (6 bases). V lost 5 bases to trimming and J lost 9 bases, with 16 bases between them. The CDR3 has 12 residues. Germline assignment: CDR1 SQVTM and CDR2 ANQGSEA.

In this sample, this clonotype turned up a few times. The V and J genes are TRBV5-8 and TRBJ2-7, with no clear D. Trimming took 0 bases from V and 2 from J, leaving 6 bases between them. Germline V gene lookup returns CDR1 SGHTS and CDR2 YDEGEE. The CDR3 totals 13 residues. The DNA for the CDR3 is TGTGCCAGCAGCTTGGGAAGACCCTACGAGCAGTACGTC. Encoded protein: CASSLGRPYEQYV.

This clonotype occurred a few times. The chain is built from TRBV20-1 and TRBJ2-7, with 9 bases aligning to TRBD1. The CDR3 has 14 residues. Per the germline V gene, CDR1 is DFQATT and CDR2 is SNEGSKA (reference sequence). Trimming took 3 bases from V and 4 from J; bases not matched to a gene: 7. CDR3 in amino acids: CSARRQGGNYEQYF. The CDR3 DNA is TGCAGTGCTAGGAGACAGGGGGGAAATTACGAGCAGTACTTC.

The CDR3 region is CASSRGLAGELTYNEQFF. CDR3 coding DNA: TGTGCCAGCAGCCGAGGACTAGCGGGAGAGCTGACCTACAATGAGCAGTTCTTC. This chain connects TRBV11-2 to TRBJ2-1, with 13 bases matching TRBD2. The CDR3 runs to 18 residues. Germline V lookup: CDR1 SGHAT, CDR2 FQNNGV. V lost 5 bases, J lost 2 bases, and 9 bases stayed unmatched.

The table lists this clonotype with a count of one. V gene TRBV11-2 combines with J gene TRBJ2-5; 8 positions agree with TRBD1. The CDR3 runs 13 residues. Unmatched junction bases numbered 4, after V lost 5 bases and J lost 5 bases. In germline, CDR1 is SGHAT, CDR2 FQNNGV. CDR3 nucleotides: TGTGCCAGCAGCCGGAGACAGGGGGAGACCCAGTACTTC. It encodes CASSRRQGETQYF.

This clonotype ranks as large. The rearrangement joins TRBV3-1 to TRBJ2-7; D perhaps matches TRBD2 (6 bases). V was clipped by 4 bases and J by 1 base, with 8 bases between them. The CDR3 spans 13 residues. The germline CDR1 and CDR2 sequences are LGHDT and YNNKEL (reference sequence). The CDR3 sequence is CASSLRGSYEQYF. The CDR3 DNA sequence: TGTGCCAGCAGCCTGCGGGGATCCTACGAGCAGTACTTC.

Sample share makes this clonotype medium-sized. CDR3 amino acids: CASSEGGTDTQYF. CDR3 nucleotide sequence: TGCGCCAGCAGCGAGGGGGGCACAGATACGCAGTATTTT. The rearrangement links TRBV5-1 to TRBJ2-3; tentatively, D is TRBD1 (6 bases). V dropped 4 bases and J dropped 1 base, with 7 bases sitting between them. Germline V gene lookup returns CDR1 SGHRS and CDR2 YFSETQ. The CDR3 has 13 amino acids. The variable domain in full, with the rest retrieved from reference TRBV5-1 and TRBJ2-3, is KAGVTQTPRYLIKTRGQQVTLSCSPISGHRSVSWYQQTPGQGLQFLFEYFSETQRNKGNFPGRFSGRQFSNSRSEMNVSTLELGDSALYLCASSEGGTDTQYFGPGTRLTVL.

This clonotype has more than one count but fewer than ten. V is TRBV9 and J is TRBJ2-1; D gene ambiguous. The CDR3 contains 12 residues. Trimming pared 0 bases from V and 8 bases from J, leaving 6 bases between. Germline values: CDR1 SGDLS, CDR2 YYNGEE. In nucleotides, the CDR3 is TGTGCCAGCAGCGTAGAATTCGATGAGCAGTTCTTC. It translates to CASSVEFDEQFF.

The genes are TRBV30 and TRBJ2-1, with a tentative D call TRBD1 (6 bases). From germline, CDR1 is GTSNPN and CDR2 SVGIG (reference sequence). This CDR3 contains 13 residues. Deletions cut 1 base from V and 4 bases from J, with 8 bases between. The DNA of the CDR3 is TGTGCCTGGAGTGGTCAGGGGTACAATGAGCAGTTCTTC. It translates to CAWSGQGYNEQFF.

The CDR3 region is CASSYSYGGRETQYF. In DNA form, the CDR3 reads TGTGCCAGCAGTTACTCGTACGGGGGCCGCGAGACCCAGTACTTC. The chain carries TRBV6-5 and TRBJ2-5; possibly TRBD1 or TRBD2 for D (6 bases each). The CDR3 extends over 15 amino acids. The V end was cut by 0 bases, the J end by 5 bases, with 13 bases between. The germline V gene has CDR1 MNHEY and CDR2 SVGAGI.

This clonotype has only a few counts. The V call is TRBV2, the J call TRBJ2-7; 8 bases fit TRBD1. Germline CDR1 is SNHLY and CDR2 is FYNNEI. The ends lost 2 bases at V and 1 base at J; junction bases unmatched: 7. The CDR3 is 16 residues long. CDR3 loop: CASSEPGQGASYEQYV. The CDR3 DNA reads as TGTGCCAGCAGTGAACCCGGACAGGGCGCTTCCTACGAGCAGTACGTC.

This clonotype was counted only a few times. CDR3 in DNA: TGTGCCAGCAGCTTAGAGGAGACTATGGGTGAGCAGTTCTTC. Protein sequence: CASSLEETMGEQFF. The genes are TRBV11-1 and TRBJ2-1, with a possible D match to TRBD2 (5 bases). The CDR3 runs 14 residues. The germline V gene has CDR1 SGHAT and CDR2 FQDESV (reference sequence). Between the trimmed V and J ends, which lost 1 base and 9 bases, there was a span of 13 bases.

The chain links TRBV11-2 to TRBJ2-2; D remains unclear. The CDR3 sequence is 14 residues long. Per germline, CDR1 SGHAT and CDR2 FQNNGV. Trimming shortened V by 5 bases and J by 5 bases, and 12 bases separated the two germline ends. DNA of the CDR3: TGTGCCAGCAGCACTCGAAGCTTTACCGGGGAGCTGTTTTTT. It encodes CASSTRSFTGELFF.

The chain recombines TRBV4-3 with TRBJ1-2; D remains ambiguous. Looked up from germline, CDR1 is LGHNA and CDR2 is YSLEER. There are 14 residues in the CDR3. V dropped 4 bases and J dropped 4 bases, with 13 bases sitting between them. CDR3 DNA sequence: TGCGCCAGCAGCCCCTCCTCAGACATCTATGGCTACACCTTC. This encodes CASSPSSDIYGYTF.

This clonotype qualifies as medium-sized. The rearrangement links TRBV3-1 to TRBJ1-2; D is possibly TRBD1 (5 bases). Trimming took 1 base from V and 8 from J, leaving 8 bases between them. The CDR3 spans 12 residues. CDR1 LGHDT and CDR2 YNNKEL come from the germline V gene (reference sequence). The CDR3 loop is CASSQAGGGYTF. The CDR3 region has the DNA TGTGCCAGCAGCCAAGCCGGGGGAGGCTACACCTTC.

This clonotype turned up a few times. This chain links TRBV2 with TRBJ2-3, with D unresolved. The CDR3 sequence is 11 residues long. In germline, CDR1 is SNHLY, CDR2 FYNNEI. Deletions cut 2 bases from V and 3 bases from J, with 0 bases between. The CDR3 nucleotides read TGTGCCAGCAGTGAAACAGATACGCAGTATTTT. Protein sequence: CASSETDTQYF.

This clonotype is classed as large. The chain carries TRBV12-3 or TRBV12-4 and TRBJ1-2; D gene unclear. V lost 1 base to trimming and J lost 1 base, with 4 bases between them. The CDR3 covers 13 residues. CDR3 bases: TGTGCCAGCAGTTTAGTAATTAACTATGGCTACACCTTC. Amino acids: CASSLVINYGYTF.

This chain uses TRBV6-1 with TRBJ2-7; 7 bases match TRBD1. This CDR3 comprises 13 residues. Germline CDR1 is MNHNS and CDR2 is SASEGT. The V segment lost 5 bases and the J segment 3 bases; nucleotides outside the gene matches: 4. Written as DNA, the CDR3 is TGTGCCAGCAGTACTCACAGGGGCTACGAGCAGTACTTC. Its protein is CASSTHRGYEQYF.

This chain links TRBV10-3 with TRBJ2-7, with 8 bases that match TRBD2. The V gene end was trimmed by 6 bases and the J gene end by 6 bases; junction bases not matched to a gene: 13. The CDR3 runs to 15 residues. Looked up from germline, CDR1 is ENHRY and CDR2 is SYGVKD. This chain's CDR3 is CAISPGRGQGSEQYF. The CDR3 DNA sequence: TGTGCCATCAGCCCCGGGAGGGGCCAAGGCAGCGAGCAGTACTTC.

The chain is built from TRBV20-1 and TRBJ2-5, with TRBD1 matching 10 bases. The CDR3 covers 15 residues. J was trimmed by 2 bases and V by 6 bases; bases with no gene match: 9. Germline V gives CDR1 DFQATT, CDR2 SNEGSKA (reference sequence). CDR3 bases: TGCAGTGCCGACCGACAGGGGGCCGGACAAGAGACCCAGTACTTC. Translating it yields CSADRQGAGQETQYF.

The gene calls are TRBV29-1 and TRBJ1-2; 8 nucleotides agree with TRBD1. The CDR3 runs 15 residues. Germline lookup yields CDR1 SQVTM and CDR2 ANQGSEA. The ends lost 0 bases at V and 2 bases at J; junction bases unmatched: 5. The CDR3 coding sequence is TGCAGCGTTGAAGAGTGGAGACAGGGGAACTATGGCTACACCTTC. This codes for CSVEEWRQGNYGYTF.

This clonotype has only a few counts. The chain joins TRBV6-2 or TRBV6-3 to TRBJ1-4; D is undetermined. This CDR3 region has 11 residues. Per the germline V gene, CDR1 is MNHEY and CDR2 is SVGEGT. V gave up 8 bases and J gave up 8 bases, with 9 bases separating them. CDR3 coding DNA: TGTGCCAGCGCAGAAGGGGAAAAACTGTTTTTT. Its protein is CASAEGEKLFF.

This chain joins TRBV7-9 and TRBJ2-1, with D unresolved. V was shortened by 3 bases and J by 8 bases, with 8 bases between the two germline ends. The CDR3 is 12 amino acids. CDR1 and CDR2 from the germline V gene are SEHNR and FQNEAQ (reference sequence). The CDR3 protein is CASSFGRDEQFF. The CDR3 DNA reads as TGTGCCAGCAGCTTTGGTCGGGATGAGCAGTTCTTC.

This sequence joins TRBV7-2 and TRBJ1-4; the D gene is possibly TRBD1 (6 bases). The CDR3 runs to 13 residues. The V gene lost 5 bases and the J gene lost 13 bases, with 17 bases spanning the gap. Germline CDR1 is SGHTA and CDR2 is FQGNSA. CDR3 residues: CASSARQQGVLFF. The CDR3, as DNA: TGTGCCAGCAGCGCAAGACAACAGGGAGTACTGTTTTTT.

This rearrangement joins TRBV10-1 to TRBJ2-2, with a possible D match to TRBD1 (6 bases). Between the trimmed V and J ends, which lost 6 bases and 12 bases, there was a span of 11 bases. CDR1 and CDR2 (germline): WNHNN, SYGVQD (reference sequence). The CDR3 has 11 residues. The CDR3 bases are TGCGCCAGCAGCTACAGGGACCAGCTGTTTTTT. This translates into CASSYRDQLFF.

This chain joins TRBV5-6 and TRBJ1-5, with D perhaps TRBD1 (5 bases). The V gene's germline CDR1 is SGHDT and CDR2 YYEEEE. Trimming left V 4 bases short and J 4 bases short, with 15 bases between. The CDR3 loop spans 15 amino acids. The CDR3 nucleotides read TGTGCCAGCAGCCGCGCCGGGGGTTCAAATCAGCCCCAGCATTTT. Translating gives CASSRAGGSNQPQHF.